This is a list of T cell receptor beta chains from one sample in a study of Ad26.COV2.S vaccination and SARS-CoV-2 variants. The repertoire was sequenced with immunoSEQ multiplex PCR; TCRdb's copy has only in-frame clones and lacks some. The table includes about 350,000 clones, roughly 90% detected once. Sequenced material: peripheral blood, taken in a trial of Ad26.COV2.S vaccine versus placebo. The receptors were sampled from a person aged 18-65 years who received the Ad26.COV2.S COVID-19 vaccine or a placebo. CDR3s include the opening cysteine and the closing phenylalanine or tryptophan. D genes are given only for firm matches. Size values are once, few and many counts, or a class for expanded clones, and some rows have none.

j_call | v_call | d_call | clone_size | cdr3_aa | cdr3_nt
TRBJ1-5 | TRBV4-3 | . | few | CASSQDLRGGNQPQHF | TGCGCCAGCAGCCAAGATCTCAGGGGAGGCAATCAGCCCCAGCATTTT
TRBJ1-6 | TRBV4-2 | . | . | CASSQEMTVDSPLHF | TGTGCCAGCAGCCAAGAAATGACAGTGGATTCACCCCTCCACTTT
TRBJ2-2 | TRBV24-1 | TRBD1 | . | CATSDFSGQGATGELFF | TGTGCCACCAGTGATTTCTCCGGACAGGGGGCGACCGGGGAGCTGTTTTTT
TRBJ2-7 | TRBV27 | TRBD2 | . | CASSLRLAGAKDSYEQYF | TGTGCCAGCAGTTTACGCCTAGCGGGCGCTAAAGACTCCTACGAGCAGTACTTC
TRBJ1-5 | TRBV28 | TRBD1 | . | CASGPGQGADQPQHF | TGTGCCAGCGGGCCGGGACAGGGGGCTGATCAGCCCCAGCATTTT
TRBJ1-1 | TRBV7-9 | . | . | CASSPNSGASEAFF | TGTGCCAGCAGCCCTAACTCAGGGGCATCTGAAGCTTTCTTT
TRBJ1-1 | TRBV28 | . | once | CASGHSNTEAFF | TGTGCCAGCGGACATTCGAACACTGAAGCTTTCTTT
TRBJ1-2 | TRBV28 | . | many | CASSSPGGAMYYGYTF | TGTGCCAGCAGTTCCCCGGGGGGGGCGATGTACTATGGCTACACCTTC
TRBJ1-2 | TRBV4-3 | . | few | CASSQVSRGAYGYTF | TGCGCCAGCAGCCAAGTTTCCCGAGGGGCTTATGGCTACACCTTC
TRBJ2-4 | TRBV19 | . | . | CASSIETGGRDIQYF | TGTGCCAGTAGTATAGAAACTGGAGGTAGGGACATTCAGTACTTC
TRBJ2-3 | TRBV4-3 | TRBD2 | . | CASSQVGLAGYTDTQYF | TGCGCCAGCAGCCAGGTCGGACTAGCGGGGTACACAGATACGCAGTATTTT
TRBJ2-3 | TRBV24-1 | TRBD2 | once | CATSPGGGRGDTQYF | TGTGCCACCAGTCCCGGGGGGGGGCGTGGAGATACGCAGTATTTT
TRBJ2-2 | TRBV24-1 | TRBD1 | . | CATSDLTFPGQGANTGELFF | TGTGCCACCAGTGATTTAACCTTCCCGGGACAGGGTGCGAACACCGGGGAGCTGTTTTTT
TRBJ2-7 | TRBV2 | . | . | CASRWSREYLREQYF | TGTGCCAGCCGCTGGTCCCGGGAATACCTACGGGAGCAGTACTTC
TRBJ2-1 | TRBV7-9 | . | . | CASSLGLDSSSYNEQFF | TGTGCCAGCAGCTTAGGTCTCGACAGCTCCTCCTACAATGAGCAGTTCTTC
TRBJ1-2 | TRBV28 | . | few | CASSLAGGANKVYGYTF | TGTGCCAGCAGTTTAGCGGGAGGTGCTAACAAGGTCTATGGCTACACCTTC
TRBJ1-5 | TRBV4-2 | TRBD1 | few | CASSQWTGKNQPQHF | TGTGCCAGCAGCCAATGGACAGGTAAAAATCAGCCCCAGCATTTT
TRBJ2-3 | TRBV14 | TRBD2 | . | CASSQDKLADDTDTQYF | TGTGCCAGCAGCCAAGATAAACTAGCGGATGACACAGATACGCAGTATTTT
TRBJ1-2 | TRBV24-1 | TRBD1 | . | CATSDLTGDRNGYTF | TGTGCCACCAGTGATTTAACAGGGGATCGAAATGGCTACACCTTC
TRBJ1-3 | TRBV11-2 | . | . | CASSDRWSSGNTIYF | TGTGCCAGCAGCGACCGATGGTCCTCTGGAAACACCATATATTTT
TRBJ1-1 | TRBV11-1 | . | . | CASSLGGTIAFF | TGTGCCAGCAGCTTAGGTGGGACCATAGCTTTCTTT
TRBJ1-1 | TRBV25-1 | . | . | CASSDTGNTEAFF | TGTGCCAGCAGTGACACAGGGAACACTGAAGCTTTCTTT